This is a list of T cell receptor beta chains from one sample in a study of T cells after yellow fever vaccination. TCRdb recomputed calls from the 5' RACE reads with MiXCR, one row per CDR3 protein. This repertoire shows under 500,000 distinct CDR3 sequences, under 20% found once; its top ten account for 15% to 20%. The sample was PBMCs, taken before the yellow fever booster vaccination. The origin of the receptors is a man in his late teens or twenties who received the YFV17D yellow fever vaccine. Each CDR3 is given with its conserved first and last residue. Fields, in order: clone size, J gene, V gene, D gene, CDR3 protein, CDR3 DNA. The D gene is left open where the match is weak. For some rows the clone size is stated as once, few or many, or as a class when expanded; others skip it.

>-|TRBJ2-5|TRBV11-2|-
CASRRTEETQYF
TGTGCCAGCAGAAGGACAGAAGAGACCCAGTACTTC
>-|TRBJ2-5|TRBV20-1|-
CSARDPRAGGGTQYF
TGCAGTGCTAGAGACCCCAGGGCAGGAGGGGGGACCCAGTACTTC
>-|TRBJ2-3|TRBV20-1|TRBD2
CSALSGGTDTQYF
TGCAGTGCTTTAAGCGGGGGGACTGATACGCAGTATTTT
>few|TRBJ1-1|TRBV7-4|-
CASSSGRGNTEAFF
TGTGCCAGCAGCTCGGGGCGGGGGAACACTGAAGCTTTCTTT
>few|TRBJ1-1|TRBV7-2|-
CASSPTEITEAFF
TGTGCCAGCAGCCCCACAGAGATAACTGAAGCTTTCTTT
>many|TRBJ2-4|TRBV5-1|-
CASSLGWGNIQYF
TGCGCCAGCAGCTTGGGTTGGGGAAACATTCAGTACTTC
>-|TRBJ1-1|TRBV7-6|-
CASYKGRTNTEAFF
TGTGCCAGCTACAAGGGGAGGACGAACACTGAAGCTTTCTTT
>-|TRBJ1-3|TRBV30|-
CAWSHTGRLGNTIYF
TGTGCCTGGAGCCATACGGGACGGCTGGGAAACACCATATATTTT
>few|TRBJ2-4|TRBV20-1|-
CSARVLGNIQYF
TGCAGTGCTAGAGTATTAGGGAACATTCAGTACTTC
>-|TRBJ1-1|TRBV27|-
CASSLGLFTEAFF
TGTGCCAGCAGTCTAGGACTTTTCACTGAAGCTTTCTTT
>many|TRBJ2-3|TRBV6-4|-
CASSEEGGPDTQYF
TGTGCCAGCAGTGAAGAGGGGGGGCCAGATACGCAGTATTTT
>few|TRBJ1-1|TRBV6-2/TRBV6-3|-
CASSYSGPQNTEAFF
TGTGCCAGCAGTTACTCGGGACCGCAGAACACTGAAGCTTTCTTT
>many|TRBJ2-1|TRBV20-1|TRBD1
CSARDRQGPYNEQFF
TGCAGTGCTAGAGATCGACAGGGGCCCTACAATGAGCAGTTCTTC
>-|TRBJ2-1|TRBV15|TRBD2
CATSRSGTSSYNEQFF
TGTGCCACCAGCAGATCCGGGACTAGCTCCTACAATGAGCAGTTCTTC
>few|TRBJ2-4|TRBV12-3/TRBV12-4|TRBD1
CASSLADRGRNF
TGTGCCAGCAGTTTAGCGGACAGGGGGCGTAACTTC
>-|TRBJ2-1|TRBV4-3|-
CASSQVQGLGNEQFF
TGCGCCAGCAGCCAAGTTCAGGGGTTGGGAAATGAGCAGTTCTTC
>few|TRBJ2-2|TRBV7-9|-
CASRPNRDPGELFF
TGTGCCAGCAGGCCAAACAGGGATCCCGGGGAGCTGTTTTTT
>-|TRBJ1-4|TRBV2|TRBD1
CASNPTGRNEKLFF
TGTGCCAGCAACCCGACAGGGCGGAATGAAAAACTGTTTTTT
>-|TRBJ2-1|TRBV6-2/TRBV6-3|-
CASGILGRQLNNEQFF
TGTGCCAGCGGTATATTGGGACGGCAGCTCAACAATGAGCAGTTCTTC
>-|TRBJ1-6|TRBV20-1|TRBD1
CSARLPRDSNSPLHF
TGCAGTGCTAGGCTCCCCCGGGACAGTAATTCACCCCTCCACTTT
>few|TRBJ1-2|TRBV29-1|-
CSVEGQEKEGYTF
TGCAGCGTTGAGGGCCAGGAGAAGGAGGGCTACACCTTC
>few|TRBJ2-3|TRBV24-1|TRBD1
CATSDRGQGIADTQYF
TGTGCCACCAGTGACAGGGGACAGGGGATAGCAGATACGCAGTATTTT
>few|TRBJ1-5|TRBV20-1|-
CSASIVQGVAQPQHF
TGCAGTGCTAGTATAGTACAAGGGGTGGCTCAGCCCCAGCATTTT
>few|TRBJ1-5|TRBV4-1|-
CASSRVPPTRSNQPQHF
TGCGCCAGCAGCCGAGTCCCCCCCACTCGGAGCAATCAGCCCCAGCATTTT
>-|TRBJ1-1|TRBV7-9|TRBD1
CASSYRQGLPRGNTEAFF
TGTGCCAGCAGCTATCGACAGGGGCTTCCTCGGGGCAACACTGAAGCTTTCTTT
>few|TRBJ1-5|TRBV6-5|-
CASSVRAGGGPQHF
TGTGCCAGCAGTGTGAGGGCGGGAGGGGGGCCCCAGCATTTT
>few|TRBJ2-5|TRBV4-3|-
CASSPGQLYQETQYF
TGCGCCAGCAGCCCAGGACAGTTGTACCAAGAGACCCAGTACTTC
>-|TRBJ1-4|TRBV5-1|-
CASSLQRTPNEKLFF
TGCGCCAGCAGCTTGCAACGCACCCCTAATGAAAAACTGTTTTTT
>-|TRBJ2-3|TRBV5-1|-
CASSRSGFTHPDTQYF
TGCGCCAGCAGCCGAAGCGGGTTTACGCATCCAGATACGCAGTATTTT
>few|TRBJ1-5|TRBV6-6|-
CACRFEVSFNQPQHF
TGTGCCTGCCGGTTTGAGGTCTCTTTCAATCAGCCCCAGCATTTT
>few|TRBJ2-5|TRBV4-2|-
CASSHVQGEETQYF
TGTGCCAGCAGCCATGTACAAGGAGAAGAGACCCAGTACTTC
>many|TRBJ1-2|TRBV29-1|TRBD1
CSARTGGVYGYTF
TGCAGCGCTCGAACAGGGGGCGTCTATGGCTACACCTTC
>few|TRBJ2-5|TRBV4-2|-
CASSQADTGYETQYF
TGTGCCAGCAGCCAAGCCGACACAGGGTACGAGACCCAGTACTTC
>-|TRBJ2-2|TRBV7-8|TRBD1
CASSLIGTGGPGELFF
TGTGCCAGCAGCTTAATCGGGACAGGGGGGCCCGGGGAGCTGTTTTTT
>-|TRBJ1-4|TRBV12-5|-
CASGLDPEPPRAFPNEKLFF
TGTGCTAGTGGTTTGGACCCCGAACCACCCAGGGCCTTTCCAAATGAAAAACTGTTTTTT
>-|TRBJ2-3|TRBV20-1|TRBD2
CSAIWDYLDTQYF
TGCAGTGCTATTTGGGACTACCTAGATACGCAGTATTTT
>many|TRBJ2-1|TRBV12-3/TRBV12-4|-
CASSFRGEQFF
TGTGCCAGCAGTTTTCGGGGTGAGCAGTTCTTC
>-|TRBJ1-1|TRBV6-4|-
CASSERGEGTEAFF
TGTGCCAGCAGTGAACGGGGGGAAGGTACTGAAGCTTTCTTT